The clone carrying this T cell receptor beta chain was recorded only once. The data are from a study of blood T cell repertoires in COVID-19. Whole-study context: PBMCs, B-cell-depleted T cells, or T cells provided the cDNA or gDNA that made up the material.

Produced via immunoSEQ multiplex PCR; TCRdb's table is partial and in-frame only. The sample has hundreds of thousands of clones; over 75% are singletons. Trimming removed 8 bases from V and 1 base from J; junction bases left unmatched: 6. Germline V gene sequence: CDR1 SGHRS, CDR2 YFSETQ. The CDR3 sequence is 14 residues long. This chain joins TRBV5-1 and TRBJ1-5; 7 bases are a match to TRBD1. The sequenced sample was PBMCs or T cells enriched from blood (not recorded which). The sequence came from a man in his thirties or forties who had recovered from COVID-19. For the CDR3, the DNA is TGCGCCAGGGGCAGGGGGGTAAGCAATCAGCCCCAGCATTTT. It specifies CARGRGVSNQPQHF.